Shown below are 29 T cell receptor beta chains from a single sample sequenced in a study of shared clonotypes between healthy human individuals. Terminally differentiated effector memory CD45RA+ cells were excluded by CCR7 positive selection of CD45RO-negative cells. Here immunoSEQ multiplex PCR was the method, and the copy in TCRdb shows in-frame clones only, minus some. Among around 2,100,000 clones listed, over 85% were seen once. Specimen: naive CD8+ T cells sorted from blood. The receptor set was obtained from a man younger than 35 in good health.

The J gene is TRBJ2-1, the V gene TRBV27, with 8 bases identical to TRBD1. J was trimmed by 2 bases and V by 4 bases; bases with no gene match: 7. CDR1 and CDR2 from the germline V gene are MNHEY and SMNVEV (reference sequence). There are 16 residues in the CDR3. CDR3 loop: CASSSPTGDAYNEQFF. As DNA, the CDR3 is TGTGCCAGCAGTTCCCCGACAGGGGACGCCTACAATGAGCAGTTCTTC.

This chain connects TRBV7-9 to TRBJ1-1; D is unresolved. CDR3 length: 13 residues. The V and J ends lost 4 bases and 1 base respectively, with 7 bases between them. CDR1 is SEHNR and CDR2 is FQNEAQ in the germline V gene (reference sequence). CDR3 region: CASSSHENTEAFF. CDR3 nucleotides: TGTGCCAGCAGCTCGCATGAGAACACTGAAGCTTTCTTT.

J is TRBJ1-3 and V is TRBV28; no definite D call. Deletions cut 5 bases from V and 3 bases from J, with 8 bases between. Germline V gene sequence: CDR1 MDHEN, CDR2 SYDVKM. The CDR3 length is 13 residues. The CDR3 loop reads CASSTIGGNTIYF. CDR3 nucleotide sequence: TGTGCCAGCAGTACGATAGGTGGAAACACCATATATTTT. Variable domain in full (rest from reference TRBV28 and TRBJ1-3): DVKVTQSSRYLVKRTGEKVFLECVQDMDHENMFWYRQDPGLGLRLIYFSYDVKMKEKGDIPEGYSVSREKKERFSLILESASTNQTSMYLCASSTIGGNTIYFGEGSWLTVV.

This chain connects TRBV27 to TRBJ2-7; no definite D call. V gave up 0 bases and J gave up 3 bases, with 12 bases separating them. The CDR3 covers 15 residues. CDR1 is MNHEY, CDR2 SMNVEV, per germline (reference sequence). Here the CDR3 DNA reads TGTGCCAGCAGTTTATCAGGTGGCACCCACTACGAGCAGTACTTC. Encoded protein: CASSLSGGTHYEQYF.

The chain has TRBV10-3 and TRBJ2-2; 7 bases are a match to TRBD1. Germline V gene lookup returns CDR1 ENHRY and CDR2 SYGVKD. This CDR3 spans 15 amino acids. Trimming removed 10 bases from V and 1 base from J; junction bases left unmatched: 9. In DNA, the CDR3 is TGTGCCACCGAAGACAGGGAGTGGAACACCGGGGAGCTGTTTTTT. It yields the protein CATEDREWNTGELFF.

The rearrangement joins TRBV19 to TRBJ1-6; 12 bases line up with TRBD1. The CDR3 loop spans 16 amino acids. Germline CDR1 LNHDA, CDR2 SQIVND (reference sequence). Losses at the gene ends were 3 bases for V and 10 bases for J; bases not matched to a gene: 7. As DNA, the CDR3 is TGTGCCAGTAGTATTTTAGGGACAGGGGGCGGATCACCCCTCCACTTT. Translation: CASSILGTGGGSPLHF.

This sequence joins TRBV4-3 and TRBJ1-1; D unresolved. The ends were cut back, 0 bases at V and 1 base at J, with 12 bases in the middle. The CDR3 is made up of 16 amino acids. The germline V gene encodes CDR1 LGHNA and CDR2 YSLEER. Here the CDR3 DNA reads TGCGCCAGCAGCCAAGATTATACGGAGGAGAACACTGAAGCTTTCTTT. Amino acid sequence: CASSQDYTEENTEAFF.

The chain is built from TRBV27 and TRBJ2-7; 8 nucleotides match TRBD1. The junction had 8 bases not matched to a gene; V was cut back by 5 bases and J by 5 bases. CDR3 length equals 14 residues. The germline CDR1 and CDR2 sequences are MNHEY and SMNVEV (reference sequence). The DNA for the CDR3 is TGTGCCAGCAGTCCCTCAGGGGGCGGCGACGAGCAGTACTTC. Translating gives CASSPSGGGDEQYF.

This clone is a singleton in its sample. The CDR3 loop reads CATSRGQGSSYEQYF. In DNA, the CDR3 is TGTGCCACCAGCAGGGGACAGGGAAGCTCCTACGAGCAGTACTTC. The V call is TRBV15, the J call TRBJ2-7, with TRBD1 matching over 9 bases. CDR3 size: 15 residues. Per germline, CDR1 LNHNV and CDR2 YYDKDF (reference sequence). Trimming removed 3 bases from V and 0 bases from J; junction bases left unmatched: 3.

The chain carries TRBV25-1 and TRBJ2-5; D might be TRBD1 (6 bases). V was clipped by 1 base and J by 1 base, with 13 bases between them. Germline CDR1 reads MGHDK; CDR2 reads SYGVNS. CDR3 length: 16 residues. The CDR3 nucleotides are TGTGCCAGCAGTGAATCGGGGTGGGGGCTCCAAGAGACCCAGTACTTC. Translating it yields CASSESGWGLQETQYF. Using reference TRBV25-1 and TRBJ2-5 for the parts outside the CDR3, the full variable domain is EADIYQTPRYLVIGTGKKITLECSQTMGHDKMYWYQQDPGMELHLIHYSYGVNSTEKGDLSSESTVSRIRTEHFPLTLESARPSHTSQYLCASSESGWGLQETQYFGPGTRLLVL.

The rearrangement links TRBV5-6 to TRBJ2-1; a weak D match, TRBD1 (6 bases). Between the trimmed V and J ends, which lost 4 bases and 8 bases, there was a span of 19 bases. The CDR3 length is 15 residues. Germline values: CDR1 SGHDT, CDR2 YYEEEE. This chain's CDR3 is CASSTDSLGGDEQFF. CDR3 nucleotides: TGTGCCAGCAGCACGGACAGCCTAGGTGGCGATGAGCAGTTCTTC.

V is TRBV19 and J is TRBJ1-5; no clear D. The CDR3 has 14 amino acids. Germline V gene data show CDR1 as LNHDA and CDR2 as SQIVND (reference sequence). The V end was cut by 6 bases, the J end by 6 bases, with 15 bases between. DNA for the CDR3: TGTGCCAGTAGGGGTTTAGAAGGAGGTCAGCCCCAGCATTTT. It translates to CASRGLEGGQPQHF.

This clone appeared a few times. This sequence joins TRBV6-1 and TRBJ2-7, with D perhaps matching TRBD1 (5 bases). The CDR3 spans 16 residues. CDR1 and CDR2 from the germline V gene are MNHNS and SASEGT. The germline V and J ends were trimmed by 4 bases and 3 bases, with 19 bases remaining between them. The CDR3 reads CASSVFPWGEGYEQYF. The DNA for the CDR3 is TGTGCCAGCAGTGTCTTTCCTTGGGGCGAAGGCTACGAGCAGTACTTC.

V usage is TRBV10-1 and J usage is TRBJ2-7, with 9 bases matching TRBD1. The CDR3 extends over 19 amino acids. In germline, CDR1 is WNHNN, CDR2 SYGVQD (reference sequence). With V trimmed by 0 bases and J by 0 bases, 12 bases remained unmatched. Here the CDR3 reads CASSESGDRVFWGSYEQYF. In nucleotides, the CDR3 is TGCGCCAGCAGTGAGTCTGGGGACAGGGTTTTTTGGGGCTCCTACGAGCAGTACTTC.

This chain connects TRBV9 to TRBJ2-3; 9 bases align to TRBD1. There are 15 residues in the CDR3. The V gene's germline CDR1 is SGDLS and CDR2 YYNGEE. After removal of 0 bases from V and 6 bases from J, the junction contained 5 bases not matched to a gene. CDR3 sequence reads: CASSVVGTGWDTQYF. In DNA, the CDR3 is TGTGCCAGCAGCGTAGTGGGGACAGGGTGGGATACGCAGTATTTT.

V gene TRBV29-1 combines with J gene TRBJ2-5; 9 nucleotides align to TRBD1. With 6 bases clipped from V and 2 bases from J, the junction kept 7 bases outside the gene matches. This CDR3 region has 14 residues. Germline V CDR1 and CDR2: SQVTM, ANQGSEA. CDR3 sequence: CSVPGTGFQETQYF. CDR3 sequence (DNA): TGCAGCGTGCCCGGGACAGGGTTTCAAGAGACCCAGTACTTC.

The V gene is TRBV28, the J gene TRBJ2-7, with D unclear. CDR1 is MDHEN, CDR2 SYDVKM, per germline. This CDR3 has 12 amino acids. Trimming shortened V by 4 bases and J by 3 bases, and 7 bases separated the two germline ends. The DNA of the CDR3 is TGTGCCAGCAGTTGGACCAACTACGAGCAGTACTTC. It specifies CASSWTNYEQYF.

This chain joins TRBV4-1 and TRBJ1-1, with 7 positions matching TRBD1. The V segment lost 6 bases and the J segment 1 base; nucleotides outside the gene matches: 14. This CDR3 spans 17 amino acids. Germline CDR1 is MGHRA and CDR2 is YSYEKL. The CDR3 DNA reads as TGCGCCAGCAGTCCGGGGGACAGCCTCCGCACGAACACTGAAGCTTTCTTT. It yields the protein CASSPGDSLRTNTEAFF.

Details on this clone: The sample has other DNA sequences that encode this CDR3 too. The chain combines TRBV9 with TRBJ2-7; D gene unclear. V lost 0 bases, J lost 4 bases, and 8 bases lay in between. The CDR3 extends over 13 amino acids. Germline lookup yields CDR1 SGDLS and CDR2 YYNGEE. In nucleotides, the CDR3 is TGTGCCAGCAGCGTAGCCACAGCTTACGAGCAGTACTTC. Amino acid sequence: CASSVATAYEQYF. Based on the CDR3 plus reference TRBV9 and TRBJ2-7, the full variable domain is DSGVTQTPKHLITATGQRVTLRCSPRSGDLSVYWYQQSLDQGLQFLIQYYNGEERAKGNILERFSAQQFPDLHSELNLSSLELGDSALYFCASSVATAYEQYFGPGTRLTVT.

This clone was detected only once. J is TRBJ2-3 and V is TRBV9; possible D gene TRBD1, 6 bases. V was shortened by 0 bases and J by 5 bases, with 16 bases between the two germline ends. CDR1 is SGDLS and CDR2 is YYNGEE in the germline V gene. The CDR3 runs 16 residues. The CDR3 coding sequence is TGTGCCAGCAGCGTAGACTCAGGGGAGTTCGGAGATACGCAGTATTTT. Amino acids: CASSVDSGEFGDTQYF.

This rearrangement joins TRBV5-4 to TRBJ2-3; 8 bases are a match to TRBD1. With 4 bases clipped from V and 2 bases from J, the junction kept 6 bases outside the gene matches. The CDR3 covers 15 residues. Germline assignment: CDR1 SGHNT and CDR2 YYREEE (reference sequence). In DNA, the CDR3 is TGTGCCAGCAGCATCCAGGGGGCCTCCACAGATACGCAGTATTTT. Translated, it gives CASSIQGASTDTQYF.

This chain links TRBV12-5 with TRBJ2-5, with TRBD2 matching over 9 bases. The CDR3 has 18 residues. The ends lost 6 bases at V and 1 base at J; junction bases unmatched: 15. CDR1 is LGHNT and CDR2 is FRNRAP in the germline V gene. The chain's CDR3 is CASGPTTPKRGAQETQYF. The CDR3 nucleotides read TGTGCTAGTGGCCCTACCACACCCAAGCGGGGGGCCCAAGAGACCCAGTACTTC.

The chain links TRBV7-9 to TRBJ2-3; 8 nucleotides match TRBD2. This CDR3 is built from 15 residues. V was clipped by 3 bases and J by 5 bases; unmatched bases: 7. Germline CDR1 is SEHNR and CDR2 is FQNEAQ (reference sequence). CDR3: CASSFWREAEDTQYF. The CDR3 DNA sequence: TGTGCCAGCAGCTTCTGGCGGGAGGCGGAAGATACGCAGTATTTT.

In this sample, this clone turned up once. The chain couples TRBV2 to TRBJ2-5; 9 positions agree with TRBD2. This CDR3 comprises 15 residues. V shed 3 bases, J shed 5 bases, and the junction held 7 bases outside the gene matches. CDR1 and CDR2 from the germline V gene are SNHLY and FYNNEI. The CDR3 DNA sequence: TGTGCCAGCAGTGAGGGTAGCGGGAGTGGGGAGACCCAGTACTTC. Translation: CASSEGSGSGETQYF.

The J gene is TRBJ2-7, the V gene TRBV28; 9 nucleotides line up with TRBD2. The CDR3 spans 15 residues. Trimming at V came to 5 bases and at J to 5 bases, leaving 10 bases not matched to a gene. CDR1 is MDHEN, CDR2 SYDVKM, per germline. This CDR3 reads CASSLVRGGIDEQYF. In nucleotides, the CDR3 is TGTGCCAGCAGTCTAGTGCGGGGGGGGATCGACGAGCAGTACTTC.

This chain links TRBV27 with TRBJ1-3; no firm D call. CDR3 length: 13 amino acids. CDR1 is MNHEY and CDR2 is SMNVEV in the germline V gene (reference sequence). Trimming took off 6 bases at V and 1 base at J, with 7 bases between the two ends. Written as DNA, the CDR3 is TGTGCCAGCAGGGAGCTATCTGGAAACACCATATATTTT. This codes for CASRELSGNTIYF.

The CDR3 is CAITPAHAGLNTEAFF. The CDR3 DNA follows: TGTGCCATAACACCCGCCCACGCAGGGTTGAACACTGAAGCTTTCTTT. The chain couples TRBV28 to TRBJ1-1, with TRBD1 as a possible D gene (5 bases). V was pared by 10 bases and J by 0 bases, with 21 bases between. Germline lookup yields CDR1 MDHEN and CDR2 SYDVKM. The CDR3 consists of 16 residues.

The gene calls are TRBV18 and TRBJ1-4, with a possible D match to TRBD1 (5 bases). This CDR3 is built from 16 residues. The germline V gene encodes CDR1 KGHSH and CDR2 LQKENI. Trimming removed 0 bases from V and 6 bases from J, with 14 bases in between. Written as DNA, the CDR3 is TGTGCCAGCTCACCACCTGGTTCAGGAGGGGATGAAAAACTGTTTTTT. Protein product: CASSPPGSGGDEKLFF.

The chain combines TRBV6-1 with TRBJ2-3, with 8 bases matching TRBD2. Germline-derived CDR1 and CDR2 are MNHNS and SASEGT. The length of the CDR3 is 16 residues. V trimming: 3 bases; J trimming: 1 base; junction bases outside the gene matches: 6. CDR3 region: CASSEVAGTRTDTQYF. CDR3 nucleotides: TGTGCCAGCAGTGAGGTAGCGGGGACGCGCACAGATACGCAGTATTTT.